Shown below are 25 T cell receptor beta chains from a single sample sequenced in a study of regulatory T cells in long-lasting Graves disease. iRepertoire HTBI primers and Arm-PCR of CDR3 regions built TCR beta libraries. TCRdb fed the multiplex PCR reads into MiXCR, producing one record per CDR3 protein. The table shows 450,000 or so distinct CDR3 sequences, with about 22% occurring only once. Specified time point: persistent/refractory GD, antithyroid drugs over 5 years with positive TRAb. Isolated PBMC RNA provided the starting material for the TCR library. Specimen: peripheral blood mononuclear cells (PBMCs), collected when the disease was refractory, from a patient treated with antithyroid drugs. These receptors all stem from a female donor with Graves disease.

This clonotype was found a few times. The chain recombines TRBV5-1 with TRBJ1-1; D ambiguous. CDR1 is SGHRS and CDR2 is YFSETQ in the germline V gene. The CDR3 length is 13 residues. The V end lost 3 bases, the J end lost 11 bases, and 17 bases lay between the germline ends. The CDR3 protein is CASSSSGPSEAFF. In nucleotides, the CDR3 is TGCGCCAGCAGCTCCTCGGGCCCCTCGGAGGCTTTCTTT.

In its sample, this clonotype was seen many times. DNA of the CDR3: TGTGCCAGCAGTCCATTCCAGGGCTATGGCTACACCTTC. Residues: CASSPFQGYGYTF. The chain combines TRBV6-1 with TRBJ1-2; tentative D call: TRBD1 (5 bases). This CDR3 has 13 residues. Germline V gene data show CDR1 as MNHNS and CDR2 as SASEGT. V lost 5 bases and J 4 bases, leaving 11 bases between the germline ends.

In the case of this clonotype: A read error is possible here, since a much larger clone lies one base away. The V and J genes are TRBV11-3 and TRBJ1-1; D gene ambiguous. The CDR3 is 15 residues long. The germline V and J ends were trimmed by 2 bases and 1 base, with 11 bases remaining between them. Germline V gene lookup returns CDR1 SGHNT and CDR2 YENEEA. The CDR3 DNA follows: TGTGCCAGCAGCTTACGAGGCGGACGGAACACTGAAGCTTTCTTT. Translation gives CASSLRGGRNTEAFF. Looking up the rest from reference TRBV11-3 and TRBJ1-1 gives the full variable domain: EAGVVQSPRYKIIEKKQPVAFWCNPISGHNTLYWYLQNLGQGPELLIRYENEEAVDDSQLPKDRFSAERLKGVDSTLKIQPAELGDSAVYLCASSLRGGRNTEAFFGQGTRLTVV.

Ten or more counts support this clonotype. This chain links TRBV12-3 or TRBV12-4 with TRBJ2-5, with 12 bases that match TRBD1. The V segment lost 3 bases and the J segment 3 bases; nucleotides outside the gene matches: 14. The CDR3 is made up of 19 amino acids. This chain's CDR3 is CASSLYPGQGAIRKETQYF. In DNA form, the CDR3 reads TGTGCCAGCAGTTTGTATCCGGGACAGGGGGCAATTCGGAAAGAGACCCAGTACTTC.

This clonotype was recorded many times. V and J are TRBV7-8 and TRBJ2-7; D is unclear. V was pared by 0 bases and J by 3 bases, with 9 bases between. Germline V lookup: CDR1 SGHVS, CDR2 FQNEAQ. The CDR3 is 14 amino acids. The CDR3 spells CASSLAGQDYEQYF. In DNA form, the CDR3 reads TGTGCCAGCAGCTTAGCTGGGCAGGACTACGAGCAGTACTTC.

This clonotype has at least ten counts. V gene TRBV3-1 combines with J gene TRBJ2-7; TRBD2 matches at 8 bases. CDR3 length: 15 residues. Germline values: CDR1 LGHDT, CDR2 YNNKEL (reference sequence). The junction had 9 bases not matched to a gene; V was cut back by 4 bases and J by 4 bases. The DNA for the CDR3 is TGTGCCAGCAGCCCTACTAGCGGTGAACTTTACGAGCAGTACTTC. Amino acids: CASSPTSGELYEQYF.

J is TRBJ2-7 and V is TRBV6-1, with a tentative D call TRBD2 (7 bases). CDR1 is MNHNS and CDR2 is SASEGT in the germline V gene. The CDR3 runs 15 residues. The germline V and J ends were trimmed by 6 bases and 1 base, with 16 bases remaining between them. The chain's CDR3 is CASRSGTRDSYEQYF. The CDR3 coding sequence is TGTGCCAGCAGAAGCGGGACAAGGGATTCCTACGAGCAGTACTTC.

This clonotype was counted only a few times. The rearrangement uses TRBV12-3 or TRBV12-4 and TRBJ2-7, with 9 bases lining up with TRBD1. This CDR3 is built from 14 residues. V lost 7 bases and J lost 3; bases outside the gene matches: 7. CDR3 in DNA: TGTGCCAGCAACTACAGGGGGCTTATCTACGAGCAGTACTTC. Its protein is CASNYRGLIYEQYF.

At least ten counts were recorded for this clonotype. The gene calls are TRBV30 and TRBJ1-1; TRBD1 aligns across 7 bases. Germline trimming cut 6 bases from V and 5 bases from J; bases unmatched to any gene: 6. CDR1 is GTSNPN and CDR2 is SVGIG in the germline V gene (reference sequence). This CDR3 comprises 12 residues. CDR3 residues: CACRRDSTEAFF. CDR3 nucleotides: TGTGCCTGCAGAAGGGACAGTACTGAAGCTTTCTTT.

This clonotype was observed at least ten times. J is TRBJ2-7 and V is TRBV2, with 8 bases identical to TRBD2. The junction had 1 base not matched to a gene; V was cut back by 6 bases and J by 6 bases. Germline lookup yields CDR1 SNHLY and CDR2 FYNNEI. The CDR3 is made up of 11 amino acids. The CDR3 sequence is CASRLAGEQYF. In nucleotides, the CDR3 is TGTGCCAGCAGGCTAGCGGGCGAGCAGTACTTC.

This clonotype was detected only a few times. The chain links TRBV20-1 to TRBJ1-2; tentatively, D is TRBD1 (5 bases). This CDR3 contains 10 residues. Germline CDR1 and CDR2: DFQATT and SNEGSKA (reference sequence). CDR3 in amino acids: CQRGYYGYTF. Written as DNA, the CDR3 is TGCCAGCGGGGCTACTATGGCTACACCTTC.

The sample holds many counts of this clonotype. The J gene is TRBJ1-2, the V gene TRBV5-1, with a weak D call TRBD1 (6 bases). The CDR3 is made up of 14 amino acids. Germline CDR1 SGHRS, CDR2 YFSETQ. V lost 5 bases to trimming and J lost 8 bases, with 19 bases between them. The CDR3 loop reads CASRTDRSGVGYTF. The CDR3 region has the DNA TGCGCCAGCAGGACTGACAGGAGTGGTGTCGGCTACACCTTC.

This clonotype was detected only a few times. V is TRBV9 and J is TRBJ2-2; 7 nucleotides agree with TRBD1. Germline values: CDR1 SGDLS, CDR2 YYNGEE. Losses at the gene ends were 4 bases for V and 3 bases for J; bases not matched to a gene: 6. The length of the CDR3 is 15 residues. The CDR3 sequence: CASSSRQGHTGELFF. The CDR3 nucleotides are TGTGCCAGCAGCAGTCGACAGGGCCACACCGGGGAGCTGTTTTTT.

V usage is TRBV12-3 or TRBV12-4 and J usage is TRBJ2-7; 7 bases are a match to TRBD2. The junction had 8 bases not matched to a gene; V was cut back by 5 bases and J by 4 bases. The CDR3 has 14 residues. The CDR3 sequence: CASSTSGTTYEQYF. CDR3 nucleotides: TGTGCCAGCAGTACTAGTGGGACTACTTACGAGCAGTACTTC.

In this sample, this clonotype turned up a few times. V usage is TRBV6-1 and J usage is TRBJ1-5; D is ambiguous. From germline, CDR1 is MNHNS and CDR2 SASEGT. The CDR3 spans 14 residues. Trimming stripped 8 bases from V and 0 bases from J, with 11 bases between. The CDR3 loop is CASLGSNSNQPQHF. CDR3 sequence (DNA): TGTGCCAGCCTCGGCAGCAATAGCAATCAGCCCCAGCATTTT.

Only a few counts were recorded for this clonotype. The rearrangement uses TRBV13 and TRBJ1-2, with 8 positions matching TRBD1. There are 13 residues in the CDR3. V dropped 5 bases and J dropped 8; count of bases not matched to a gene: 7. In germline, CDR1 is PRHDT, CDR2 FYEKMQ (reference sequence). CDR3 loop: CASSLSGGQGYTF. In DNA form, the CDR3 reads TGTGCCAGCAGCCTATCAGGGGGCCAGGGCTACACCTTC. The full variable domain, completed using reference TRBV13 and TRBJ1-2, is AAGVIQSPRHLIKEKRETATLKCYPIPRHDTVYWYQQGPGQDPQFLISFYEKMQSDKGSIPDRFSAQQFSDYHSELNMSSLELGDSALYFCASSLSGGQGYTFGSGTRLTVV.

This clonotype was seen a few times. The chain couples TRBV5-4 to TRBJ1-4; 10 nucleotides line up with TRBD1. After removal of 5 bases from V and 6 bases from J, the junction contained 7 bases not matched to a gene. This CDR3 region has 15 residues. CDR1 and CDR2 (germline): SGHNT, YYREEE (reference sequence). CDR3 amino acids: CASRAGTGVDEKLFF. In DNA form, the CDR3 reads TGTGCCAGCAGAGCGGGGACAGGGGTAGATGAAAAACTGTTTTTT. The complete variable domain, with remaining parts taken from reference TRBV5-4 and TRBJ1-4, reads ETGVTQSPTHLIKTRGQQVTLRCSSQSGHNTVSWYQQALGQGPQFIFQYYREEENGRGNFPPRFSGLQFPNYSSELNVNALELDDSALYLCASRAGTGVDEKLFFGSGTQLSVL.

Note on this clonotype: A read error may account for a junction end that differs from germline. V and J are TRBV12-3 or TRBV12-4 and TRBJ1-5, with D tentatively TRBD1 (5 bases). This CDR3 has 13 residues. CDR3 nucleotides: TGTGCCACCCGGGACGGATTTGATCAGCCCCAGCGTTTT. It translates to CATRDGFDQPQRF.

This clonotype has a handful of counts. CDR3 loop: CASSLASGRQETQYF. The CDR3 coding sequence is TGCGCCAGCAGCTTGGCCTCGGGGAGACAAGAGACCCAGTACTTC. The rearrangement uses TRBV5-1 and TRBJ2-5; possible D gene TRBD2, 5 bases. Germline-derived CDR1 and CDR2 are SGHRS and YFSETQ. V was cut by 0 bases and J by 2 bases, with 11 bases left in between. The length of the CDR3 is 15 residues.

This clonotype was observed many times. This sequence joins TRBV28 and TRBJ1-6; TRBD1 might be the D (5 bases). The CDR3 contains 13 residues. The ends were cut back, 2 bases at V and 10 bases at J, with 9 bases in the middle. Germline lookup yields CDR1 MDHEN and CDR2 SYDVKM. CDR3 sequence (DNA): TGTGCCAGCAGTTTAGACAGCGGGTCACCCCTCCACTTT. This sequence encodes CASSLDSGSPLHF.

Of note for this clonotype: A much larger clone differs by one base, so this may be a read error. The CDR3 end shows no conserved phenylalanine or tryptophan, and so a read error is likely. The chain has TRBV29-1 and TRBJ1-1; a weak D match, TRBD1 (5 bases). Germline-derived CDR1 and CDR2 are SQVTM and ANQGSEA. The length of the CDR3 is 13 residues. Between the trimmed V and J ends, which lost 2 bases and 1 base, there was a span of 8 bases. As DNA, the CDR3 is TGCAGCGTTGAACCAGGGAAGAACACTGAAGCTTTCCTT. Residues: CSVEPGKNTEAFL.

The chain combines TRBV5-5 with TRBJ1-5; weak D call: TRBD1 (5 bases). CDR1 is SGHKS, CDR2 YYEKEE, per germline (reference sequence). The CDR3 covers 15 residues. Deletions cut 2 bases from V and 3 bases from J, with 12 bases between. The CDR3 DNA sequence: TGTGCCAGCAGCTTCGGGGGAACCTTCAATCAGCCCCAGCATTTT. Protein: CASSFGGTFNQPQHF.

This sequence joins TRBV11-3 and TRBJ1-1; D gene uncertain. Germline values: CDR1 SGHNT, CDR2 YENEEA. The CDR3 is 17 amino acids. The V end was cut by 4 bases, the J end by 3 bases, with 21 bases between. CDR3 in amino acids: CASSSPFGPGSDTEAFF. In DNA, the CDR3 is TGTGCCAGCAGCTCACCATTCGGCCCCGGTAGCGACACTGAAGCTTTCTTT.

The rearrangement uses TRBV6-5 and TRBJ2-7; 11 positions agree with TRBD2. The CDR3 runs to 15 residues. J gave up 6 bases and V 0 bases, and 4 bases lay outside the gene matches. CDR1 is MNHEY, CDR2 SVGAGI, per germline. The CDR3 DNA is TGTGCCAGCAGTTACTCCTTCCTAGCGGGAGGCGAGCAGTACTTC. Its translation is CASSYSFLAGGEQYF.

This clonotype was detected a few times. The chain is built from TRBV29-1 and TRBJ1-2; 7 bases agree with TRBD1. The CDR3 consists of 12 residues. The germline V gene encodes CDR1 SQVTM and CDR2 ANQGSEA. With V trimmed by 6 bases and J by 8 bases, 9 bases remained unmatched. The CDR3 sequence: CSVHGQAGGYTF. In DNA form, the CDR3 reads TGCAGCGTCCACGGACAGGCGGGGGGCTACACCTTC.